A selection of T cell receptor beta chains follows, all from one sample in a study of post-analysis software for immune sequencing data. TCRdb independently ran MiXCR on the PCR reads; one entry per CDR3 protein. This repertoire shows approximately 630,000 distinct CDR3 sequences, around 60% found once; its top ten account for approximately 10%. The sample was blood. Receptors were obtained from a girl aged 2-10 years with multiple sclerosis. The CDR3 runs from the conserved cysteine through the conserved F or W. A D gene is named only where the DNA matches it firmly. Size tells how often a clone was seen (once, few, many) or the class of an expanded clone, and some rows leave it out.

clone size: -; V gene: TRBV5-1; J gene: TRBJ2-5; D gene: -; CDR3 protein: CASSLGTRAQETQYF; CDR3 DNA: TGCGCCAGCAGCTTGGGGACCCGAGCCCAAGAGACCCAGTACTTC
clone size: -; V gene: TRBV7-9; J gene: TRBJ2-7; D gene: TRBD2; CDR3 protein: CASSAWTSGRGEQYF; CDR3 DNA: TGTGCCAGCAGCGCTTGGACTAGCGGGAGGGGCGAGCAGTACTTC
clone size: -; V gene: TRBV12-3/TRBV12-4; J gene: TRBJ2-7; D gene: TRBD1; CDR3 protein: CASSLRTGGYSYEQYF; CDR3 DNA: TGTGCCAGCAGCCTTCGGACAGGGGGATACTCCTACGAGCAGTACTTC
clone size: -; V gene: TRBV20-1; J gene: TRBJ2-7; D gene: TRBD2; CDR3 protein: CSGSRVGLAGDEQYF; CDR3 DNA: TGCAGTGGCAGCCGAGTCGGACTAGCGGGAGACGAGCAGTACTTC
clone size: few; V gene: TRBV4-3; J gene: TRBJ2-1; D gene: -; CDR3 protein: CASSQDPGSSSYNEQFF; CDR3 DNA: TGCGCCAGCAGCCAAGATCCAGGGTCGAGCTCCTACAATGAGCAGTTCTTC
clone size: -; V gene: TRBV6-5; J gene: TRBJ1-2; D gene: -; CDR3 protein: CASSHGLGRAGGYTF; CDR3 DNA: TGTGCCAGCAGCCACGGGTTAGGCCGGGCGGGAGGCTACACCTTC
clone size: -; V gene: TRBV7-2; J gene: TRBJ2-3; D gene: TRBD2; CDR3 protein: CASSPGGAGTDTQYF; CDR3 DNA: TGTGCCAGCAGCCCCGGGGGGGCGGGGACAGATACGCAGTATTTT
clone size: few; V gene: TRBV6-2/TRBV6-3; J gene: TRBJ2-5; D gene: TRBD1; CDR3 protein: CASSYPLATGEETQYF; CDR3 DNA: TGTGCCAGCAGTTACCCCCTCGCGACAGGGGAAGAGACCCAGTACTTC
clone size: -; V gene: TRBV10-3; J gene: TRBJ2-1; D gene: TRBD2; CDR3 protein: CAISDGVAGGPGVNEQFF; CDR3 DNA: TGTGCCATCAGTGATGGAGTAGCGGGGGGGCCTGGTGTCAATGAGCAGTTCTTC
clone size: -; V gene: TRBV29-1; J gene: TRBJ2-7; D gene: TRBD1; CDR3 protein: CSVLSYRGLEQYF; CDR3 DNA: TGCAGCGTGTTGAGTTACAGGGGCCTGGAGCAGTACTTC
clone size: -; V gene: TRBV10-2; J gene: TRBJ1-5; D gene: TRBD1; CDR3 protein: CASSAQGARSNQPQHF; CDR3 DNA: TGCGCCAGCAGTGCCCAGGGGGCGCGAAGCAATCAGCCCCAGCATTTT
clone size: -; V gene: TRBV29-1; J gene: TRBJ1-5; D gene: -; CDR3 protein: CSVANRQPQHF; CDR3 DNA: TGCAGCGTTGCCAATCGTCAGCCCCAGCATTTT
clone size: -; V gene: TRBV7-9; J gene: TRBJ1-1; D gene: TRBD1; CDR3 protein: CASSLGQGPTEAFF; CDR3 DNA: TGTGCCAGCAGCTTAGGACAGGGCCCCACTGAAGCTTTCTTT
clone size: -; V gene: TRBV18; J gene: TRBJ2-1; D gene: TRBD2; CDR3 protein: CASSTSGGRYNEQFF; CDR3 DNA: TGTGCCAGCTCAACCAGCGGGGGCCGCTACAATGAGCAGTTCTTC
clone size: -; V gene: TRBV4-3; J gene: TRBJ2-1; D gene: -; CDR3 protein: CASSQGPAEQFF; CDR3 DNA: TGCGCCAGCAGCCAAGGTCCCGCTGAGCAGTTCTTC
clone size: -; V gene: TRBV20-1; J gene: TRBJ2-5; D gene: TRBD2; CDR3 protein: CSASSTSGETQYF; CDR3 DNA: TGCAGTGCTAGCTCCACTAGCGGAGAGACCCAGTACTTC
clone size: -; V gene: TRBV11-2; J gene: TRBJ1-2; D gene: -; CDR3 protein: CASSLIWTLPNYGYTF; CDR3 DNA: TGTGCCAGCAGCTTAATTTGGACTCTTCCCAACTATGGCTACACCTTC
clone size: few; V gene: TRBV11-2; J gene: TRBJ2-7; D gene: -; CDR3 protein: CASSLDKGTLATHEQYF; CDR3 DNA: TGTGCCAGCAGCTTAGATAAGGGGACTCTGGCTACCCACGAGCAGTACTTC